The next 15 T cell receptor beta chains were all read from a single sample in a study of cytomegalovirus exposure and HLA in healthy donors. This PCR relied on a set of 60 Vbeta primers and 13 Jbeta primers. The method was immunoSEQ multiplex PCR; TCRdb's version includes in-frame clones alone and lacks a portion of them. Of 200,000 to 250,000 clones in the sample, approximately 84% were seen once. Material: PBMCs. The origin of the receptors is a woman aged 35 to 49 in good health and CMV-seronegative.

The chain has TRBV7-9 and TRBJ2-2, with 7 nucleotides matching TRBD1. Germline CDR1 and CDR2: SEHNR and FQNEAQ (reference sequence). The length of the CDR3 is 16 residues. The junction had 11 bases not matched to a gene; V was cut back by 7 bases and J by 3 bases. As DNA, the CDR3 is TGTGCCAGCATCGATTTACAGGGGTCGGACACCGGGGAGCTGTTTTTT. Amino acid sequence: CASIDLQGSDTGELFF.

This clone was seen just once. The chain couples TRBV7-6 to TRBJ1-1; 7 bases align to TRBD1. V dropped 6 bases and J dropped 3; count of bases not matched to a gene: 4. The germline V gene encodes CDR1 SGHVS and CDR2 FNYEAQ. The CDR3 extends over 13 amino acids. CDR3 coding DNA: TGTGCCAGCAGGAGGGACAGCTACACTGAAGCTTTCTTT. This sequence encodes CASRRDSYTEAFF.

The J gene is TRBJ1-5, the V gene TRBV27, with D perhaps matching TRBD1 (5 bases). Germline values: CDR1 MNHEY, CDR2 SMNVEV (reference sequence). The CDR3 extends over 13 amino acids. V lost 4 bases to trimming and J lost 1 base, with 5 bases between them. The CDR3 DNA reads TGTGCCAGCAGTTCAGGGAGCAATCAGCCCCAGCATTTT. Encoded protein: CASSSGSNQPQHF.

The V call is TRBV7-2, the J call TRBJ1-2, with 11 bases matching TRBD1. The germline V gene encodes CDR1 SGHTA and CDR2 FQGNSA. This CDR3 contains 15 residues. Trimming removed 5 bases from V and 4 bases from J; junction bases left unmatched: 6. The CDR3: CASSPDRGRIYGYTF. The CDR3 nucleotides are TGTGCCAGCAGCCCGGACAGGGGGCGCATCTATGGCTACACCTTC.

This sequence joins TRBV18 and TRBJ2-7, with 7 bases fitting TRBD1. J gave up 4 bases and V 3 bases, and 3 bases lay outside the gene matches. The CDR3 runs to 13 residues. In germline, CDR1 is KGHSH, CDR2 LQKENI. The CDR3 DNA is TGTGCCAGCTCACCCGGGACAGCGTACGAGCAGTACTTC. Its translation: CASSPGTAYEQYF.

This clone was counted only a few times. The chain recombines TRBV19 with TRBJ1-1; D remains ambiguous. This CDR3 contains 11 residues. Germline assignment: CDR1 LNHDA and CDR2 SQIVND (reference sequence). Trimming took off 7 bases at V and 5 bases at J, with 8 bases between the two ends. In DNA, the CDR3 is TGTGCCAGTACCAGGTGGACTGAAGCTTTCTTT. Its translation is CASTRWTEAFF.

This rearrangement joins TRBV27 to TRBJ1-1; possibly TRBD1 for D (5 bases). V gave up 7 bases and J gave up 1 base, with 22 bases separating them. CDR1 is MNHEY and CDR2 is SMNVEV in the germline V gene (reference sequence). The CDR3 extends over 17 amino acids. CDR3 loop: CASKLQGAPDQNTEAFF. The DNA of the CDR3 is TGTGCCAGCAAACTCCAGGGTGCTCCTGACCAGAACACTGAAGCTTTCTTT.

This clone came up once. The genes are TRBV5-6 and TRBJ2-7; D not certain. The CDR3 extends over 15 amino acids. CDR1 is SGHDT, CDR2 YYEEEE, per germline. V was pared by 2 bases and J by 5 bases, with 17 bases between. The CDR3 bases are TGTGCCAGCAGCTTAAATGGCGGCAAGTCGGACGAGCAGTACTTC. As protein: CASSLNGGKSDEQYF.

The chain recombines TRBV13 with TRBJ2-3, with a possible D match to TRBD1 (6 bases). The ends were cut back, 5 bases at V and 5 bases at J, with 17 bases in the middle. Germline CDR1 PRHDT, CDR2 FYEKMQ (reference sequence). This CDR3 region has 15 residues. The CDR3 loop reads CASSQTGIRGDTQYF. For the CDR3, the DNA is TGTGCCAGCAGCCAAACAGGGATCCGCGGAGATACGCAGTATTTT.

The genes are TRBV19 and TRBJ1-5; TRBD1 might be the D (6 bases). This CDR3 has 17 residues. V lost 7 bases to trimming and J lost 2 bases, with 21 bases between them. In germline, CDR1 is LNHDA, CDR2 SQIVND (reference sequence). Written as DNA, the CDR3 is TGTGCCAGTATTGACAGGCACTTTGGGGGAGGCAATCAGCCCCAGCATTTT. The encoded protein is CASIDRHFGGGNQPQHF.

The rearrangement uses TRBV4-3 and TRBJ2-7; 8 bases match TRBD1. There are 17 residues in the CDR3. Germline CDR1 and CDR2: LGHNA and YSLEER. With V trimmed by 0 bases and J by 3 bases, 10 bases remained unmatched. The CDR3 DNA sequence: TGCGCCAGCAGCCAAGAGGAAAGGACAGGGCAGGTCTACGAGCAGTACTTC. It yields the protein CASSQEERTGQVYEQYF.

The chain couples TRBV7-9 to TRBJ1-1, with TRBD1 as a possible D gene (5 bases). The ends were cut back, 1 base at V and 10 bases at J, with 13 bases in the middle. Germline lookup yields CDR1 SEHNR and CDR2 FQNEAQ (reference sequence). CDR3 length: 13 residues. The CDR3 DNA sequence: TGTGCCAGCAGCTTAGGTCAGGGAATTGGAGCTTTCTTT. Its protein is CASSLGQGIGAFF.

This chain links TRBV19 with TRBJ1-5; D remains unclear. There are 15 residues in the CDR3. V was clipped by 7 bases and J by 7 bases, with 20 bases between them. Germline V gives CDR1 LNHDA, CDR2 SQIVND (reference sequence). CDR3 amino acids: CASTRVGGVGQPQHF. The CDR3 coding sequence is TGTGCCAGTACTCGGGTAGGAGGAGTTGGGCAGCCCCAGCATTTT.

V usage is TRBV19 and J usage is TRBJ2-2; 16 bases line up with TRBD2. J lost 0 bases, V lost 4 bases, and 2 bases had no gene match. The CDR3 loop spans 18 amino acids. Germline CDR1 reads LNHDA; CDR2 reads SQIVND (reference sequence). DNA of the CDR3: TGTGCCAGTAGTAGGGGACTAGCGGGGGGGCCGAACACCGGGGAGCTGTTTTTT. Translated, it gives CASSRGLAGGPNTGELFF.

The chain is built from TRBV9 and TRBJ2-7, with TRBD2 matching 8 bases. Germline assignment: CDR1 SGDLS and CDR2 YYNGEE. The J segment lost 2 bases and the V segment lost 3 bases, leaving 4 bases of the junction unmatched. The CDR3 runs 14 residues. Written as DNA, the CDR3 is TGTGCCAGCAGCGCGGGGGGGACACCCTACGAGCAGTACTTC. As protein: CASSAGGTPYEQYF.